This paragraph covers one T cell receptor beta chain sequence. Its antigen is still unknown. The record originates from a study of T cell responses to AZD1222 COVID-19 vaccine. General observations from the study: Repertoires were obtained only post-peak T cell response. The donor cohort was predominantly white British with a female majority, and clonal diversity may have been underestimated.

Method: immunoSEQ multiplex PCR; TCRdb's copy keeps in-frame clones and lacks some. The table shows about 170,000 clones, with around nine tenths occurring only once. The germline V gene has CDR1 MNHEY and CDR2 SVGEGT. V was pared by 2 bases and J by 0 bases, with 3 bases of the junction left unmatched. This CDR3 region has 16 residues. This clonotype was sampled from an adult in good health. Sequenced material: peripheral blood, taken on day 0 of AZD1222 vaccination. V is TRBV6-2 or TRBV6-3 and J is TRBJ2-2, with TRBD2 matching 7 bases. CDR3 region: CASSYGGGTNTGELFF. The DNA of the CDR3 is TGTGCCAGCAGTTACGGCGGGGGAACGAACACCGGGGAGCTGTTTTTT.